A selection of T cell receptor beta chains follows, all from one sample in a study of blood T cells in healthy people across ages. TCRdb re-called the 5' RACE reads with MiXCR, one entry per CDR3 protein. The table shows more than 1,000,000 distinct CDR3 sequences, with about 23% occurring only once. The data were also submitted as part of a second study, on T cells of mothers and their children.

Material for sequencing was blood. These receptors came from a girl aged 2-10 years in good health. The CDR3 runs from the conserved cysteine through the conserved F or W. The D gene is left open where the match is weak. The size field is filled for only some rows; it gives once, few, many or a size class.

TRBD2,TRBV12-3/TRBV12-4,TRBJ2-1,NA,TGTGCCAGCACCCCGAATACGGGACTAGCGGACAGCAATGAGCAGTTCTTC,CASTPNTGLADSNEQFF
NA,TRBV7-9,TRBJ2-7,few,TGTGCCAGCAGCTTAATAGAAGATCGGAAGCAGTACTTC,CASSLIEDRKQYF
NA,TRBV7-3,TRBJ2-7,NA,TGTGCCAGCAGCCCCGCGACATACTCCTACGAGCAGTACTTC,CASSPATYSYEQYF
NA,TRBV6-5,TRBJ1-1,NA,TGTACCAGCAGTTATTTCCGCAGAGGGGGGCACACTGAAGCTTTCTTT,CTSSYFRRGGHTEAFF
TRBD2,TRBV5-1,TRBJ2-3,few,TGCGCCAGCAGCTTGACGGCGGGGGGGTCAACAGATACGCAGTATTTT,CASSLTAGGSTDTQYF
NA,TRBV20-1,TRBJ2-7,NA,TGCAGTGCTAGTTCCCAGGACGTCTCCTACGAGCAGTACTTC,CSASSQDVSYEQYF
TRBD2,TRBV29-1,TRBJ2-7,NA,TGCAGCGTGGGACTACCTAGCTCCTACGAGCAGTACTTC,CSVGLPSSYEQYF
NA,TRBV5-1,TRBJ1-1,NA,TGCGCCAGCAGCTTGGGGGGCGTCCCGGGACACCTGAACACTGAAGCTTTCTTT,CASSLGGVPGHLNTEAFF
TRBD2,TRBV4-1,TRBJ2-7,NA,TGCACCAGCAGCCAGAAATTTCTAGCGGGTACAGGCTACGAGCAGTACTTC,CTSSQKFLAGTGYEQYF
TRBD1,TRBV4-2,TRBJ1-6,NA,TGTGCCAGCAGCCAACAAACAGGGGATAATTCACCCCTCCACTTT,CASSQQTGDNSPLHF
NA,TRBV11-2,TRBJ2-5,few,TGTGCCAGCAGCCCCCCTCCCTTGGGGGCACGGGAGACCCAGTACTTC,CASSPPPLGARETQYF
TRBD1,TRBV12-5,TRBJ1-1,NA,TGTGCTAGTGGTTTGAGCCCGTTTACAGGGGGGTCCATGAACACTGCAGCTTTCTTT,CASGLSPFTGGSMNTAAFF
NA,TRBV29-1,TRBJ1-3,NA,TGCAGCGTTGTGAACTCTGGAAACACCATATATTTT,CSVVNSGNTIYF
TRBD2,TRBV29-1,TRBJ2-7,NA,TGCAGCGTTTGGGGGGGGGTGGACTCCCTCGAGCAGTACTTC,CSVWGGVDSLEQYF
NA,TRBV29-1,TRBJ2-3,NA,TGCAGCGCCCGGGGCGGGTACACAGATACGCAGTATTTT,CSARGGYTDTQYF
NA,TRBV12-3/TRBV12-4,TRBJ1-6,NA,TGTGCCAGCAGCGTCAGGGAAGGCTCACCCCTCCACTTT,CASSVREGSPLHF
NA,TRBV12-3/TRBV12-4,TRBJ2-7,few,TGTGCCAGCAGTTTGCGACAGATGGGTGAGCAGTACTTC,CASSLRQMGEQYF
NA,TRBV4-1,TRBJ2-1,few,TGCGCCAGCAGCCAAGAAGGGCAGGGGACCTACAATGAGCAGTTCTTC,CASSQEGQGTYNEQFF
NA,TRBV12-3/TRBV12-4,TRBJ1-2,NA,TGTGCCAGCAGTACCGGTCCTTCGGGCTACACCTTC,CASSTGPSGYTF
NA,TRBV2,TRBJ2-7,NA,TGTGCCAGCAGTGAAGCGGTATACGAGCAGTACTTC,CASSEAVYEQYF
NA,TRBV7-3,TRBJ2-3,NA,TGTGCCAGCAGCTTTAGGGGGATTAGCACAGATACGCAGTATTTT,CASSFRGISTDTQYF
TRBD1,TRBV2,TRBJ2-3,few,TGTGCCAGCAGTACGACAGGGGCTTTAGATACGCAGTATTTT,CASSTTGALDTQYF
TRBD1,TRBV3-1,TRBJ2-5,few,TGTGCCAGCAGCCCCAACTATGGACAGGCAGAGACCCAGTACTTC,CASSPNYGQAETQYF
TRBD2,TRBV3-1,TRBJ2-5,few,TGTGCCAGCAGCCGAACTCTCGGGACTAGCGGAGGGGAGACCCAGTACTTC,CASSRTLGTSGGETQYF
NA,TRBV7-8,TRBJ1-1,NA,TGTGCCAGCAGCGGGTACACACGGAACACTGAAGCTTTCTTT,CASSGYTRNTEAFF
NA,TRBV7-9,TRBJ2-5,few,TGTGCCAGCAGGCCTCTCGCCCAAGAGACCCAGTACTTC,CASRPLAQETQYF